This TCR beta chain derives from a study of regulatory T cells in long-lasting Graves disease. Findings and limits, study-wide: TCR diversity in persistent Graves' patients was below that of newly diagnosed ones.

Sequencing libraries for TCR beta were prepared with iRepertoire HTBI primers and Arm-PCR of CDR3 regions. TCRdb reanalysed the multiplex PCR reads using MiXCR and keeps one entry per CDR3 protein. This sample has 500,000 to 800,000 distinct CDR3 sequences, with around 30% found just once. The time point: persistent/refractory GD, antithyroid drugs over 5 years with positive TRAb. PBMCs provided the RNA from which the TCR library was made. V was trimmed by 10 bases and J by 3 bases, leaving 21 bases between them. The germline gives CDR1 LNHDA, CDR2 SQIVND (reference sequence). This CDR3 is built from 15 residues. This clonotype was recorded only once. Its specificity is unknown.

The sample in question was peripheral blood mononuclear cells (PBMCs), obtained when the disease was refractory, from a patient treated with antithyroid drugs. The clonotype was recovered from a female donor with Graves disease. This chain links TRBV19 with TRBJ1-1; D perhaps matches TRBD1 (5 bases). CDR3 DNA: TGTGCCACCCTATCAAGGACACCAGCGGACACTGAAGCTTTCTTT. As protein: CATLSRTPADTEAFF.